These 27 T cell receptor beta chains came from one sample sequenced in a study of cytomegalovirus exposure and HLA in healthy donors (dated by TCRdb to 2015 to 2018). Preparation of the library involved the immunoSEQ multiplex PCR assay. For the multiplex PCR, a mixture combining 60 forward primers for TCR Vbeta segments and 13 reverse primers for TCR Jbeta segments was used. The source is immuneACCESS, and TCRdb retained only in-frame sequences with V and J called. Part of the clones is not carried over; for the studies checked, unresolved V genes explain less than half of this, and the remainder is unexplained. The sample records approximately 220,000 clones, about four fifths of which are singletons. Approximately 6% of the sample is in the top ten clones. Sequences were obtained from PBMCs. These receptors all stem from a man aged 35-49 years in good health and CMV-seropositive.

J is TRBJ2-7 and V is TRBV13; D is undetermined. Per germline, CDR1 PRHDT and CDR2 FYEKMQ (reference sequence). The CDR3 length is 15 residues. Trimming left V 0 bases short and J 1 base short, with 10 bases between. The CDR3 nucleotides are TGTGCCAGCAGCTTAGGGACTGGTATTTCCTACGAGCAGTACTTC. It specifies CASSLGTGISYEQYF.

The J gene is TRBJ1-4, the V gene TRBV10-3; the match to TRBD1 covers 7 bases. This CDR3 has 16 residues. The J segment lost 8 bases and the V segment lost 3 bases, leaving 12 bases of the junction unmatched. Germline assignment: CDR1 ENHRY and CDR2 SYGVKD. CDR3 loop: CAISDRGPGLGEKLFF. DNA for the CDR3: TGTGCCATCAGTGATAGGGGGCCGGGCCTGGGGGAAAAACTGTTTTTT.

The gene calls are TRBV5-6 and TRBJ2-2; TRBD2 agrees at 7 bases. Germline V gene sequence: CDR1 SGHDT, CDR2 YYEEEE. V was pared by 5 bases and J by 4 bases, with 11 bases of the junction left unmatched. The CDR3 has 16 residues. CDR3 in DNA: TGTGCCAGCAGTTCATTAGCGGGCATAAGCACCGGGGAGCTGTTTTTT. Its translation: CASSSLAGISTGELFF.

The genes are TRBV18 and TRBJ1-1, with D perhaps TRBD1 (5 bases). The CDR3 is made up of 14 amino acids. The V and J ends lost 3 bases and 4 bases respectively, with 12 bases between them. The germline V gene encodes CDR1 KGHSH and CDR2 LQKENI. The CDR3 spells CASSPSLGGTEAFF. In DNA form, the CDR3 reads TGTGCCAGCTCACCTTCCCTCGGGGGCACTGAAGCTTTCTTT.

The chain joins TRBV15 to TRBJ1-1, with D possibly matching TRBD1 (6 bases). The CDR3 covers 14 residues. Trimming stripped 5 bases from V and 1 base from J, with 11 bases between. CDR1 LNHNV and CDR2 YYDKDF come from the germline V gene (reference sequence). Here the CDR3 DNA reads TGTGCCACCAGCGCGACAGGTAAGAACACTGAAGCTTTCTTT. The encoded protein is CATSATGKNTEAFF.

This clone was picked up a small number of times. The V call is TRBV20-1, the J call TRBJ2-1; no clear D. V was clipped by 3 bases and J by 9 bases, with 9 bases between them. Germline V gives CDR1 DFQATT, CDR2 SNEGSKA (reference sequence). This CDR3 contains 11 residues. In nucleotides, the CDR3 is TGCAGTGCTAGCGCCATGGCTGAGCAGTTCTTC. Amino acids: CSASAMAEQFF.

The V and J genes are TRBV7-9 and TRBJ2-2; D unclear. V lost 3 bases to trimming and J lost 4 bases, with 6 bases between them. The germline CDR1 and CDR2 sequences are SEHNR and FQNEAQ (reference sequence). The CDR3 has 13 residues. CDR3 sequence reads: CASSFSGTGELFF. The CDR3 coding sequence is TGTGCCAGCAGCTTCTCAGGCACCGGGGAGCTGTTTTTT. The whole variable domain, remainder taken from reference TRBV7-9 and TRBJ2-2, is DTGVSQNPRHKITKRGQNVTFRCDPISEHNRLYWYRQTLGQGPEFLTYFQNEAQLEKSRLLSDRFSAERPKGSFSTLEIQRTEQGDSAMYLCASSFSGTGELFFGEGSRLTVL.

The chain joins TRBV11-2 to TRBJ2-3; TRBD2 aligns across 9 bases. This CDR3 spans 16 amino acids. From germline, CDR1 is SGHAT and CDR2 FQNNGV. V was pared by 3 bases and J by 2 bases, with 6 bases of the junction left unmatched. The CDR3 spells CASSFGTSRVTDTQYF. The CDR3 coding sequence is TGTGCCAGCAGCTTCGGGACTAGCAGAGTCACAGATACGCAGTATTTT.

In nucleotides, the CDR3 is TGCGCCAGCAGCAGAGGACTAGCGGGAGCCTACGAGCAGTACGTC. Translation: CASSRGLAGAYEQYV. This chain joins TRBV5-1 and TRBJ2-7; 13 nucleotides line up with TRBD2. CDR1 is SGHRS, CDR2 YFSETQ, per germline. V gave up 4 bases and J gave up 2 bases; unmatched junction bases: 3. This CDR3 contains 15 residues.

The V gene is TRBV7-9, the J gene TRBJ2-2; possible D gene TRBD2, 6 bases. The length of the CDR3 is 16 residues. Germline loops: CDR1 SEHNR, CDR2 FQNEAQ (reference sequence). Between the trimmed V and J ends, which lost 7 bases and 4 bases, there was a span of 19 bases. DNA of the CDR3: TGTGCCAGCATCCCTGCGGGGACCCCTAGCACCGGGGAGCTGTTTTTT. Amino acids: CASIPAGTPSTGELFF.

The rearrangement uses TRBV11-2 and TRBJ2-2; the match to TRBD2 covers 11 bases. This CDR3 region has 19 residues. V shed 1 base and J 1 base; nucleotides not matched to a gene: 8. Germline CDR1 reads SGHAT; CDR2 reads FQNNGV. The CDR3 DNA reads as TGTGCCAGCAGCTTAGTACGACTAGCGGGGCGAGAGAACACCGGGGAGCTGTTTTTT. Translated: CASSLVRLAGRENTGELFF.

The V and J genes are TRBV5-5 and TRBJ2-7; TRBD2 might be the D (6 bases). V was trimmed by 0 bases and J by 0 bases, leaving 13 bases between them. CDR1 SGHKS and CDR2 YYEKEE come from the germline V gene (reference sequence). The CDR3 extends over 16 amino acids. CDR3 protein: CASSLADLGGSYEQYF. DNA for the CDR3: TGTGCCAGCAGCTTGGCCGACCTCGGGGGCTCCTACGAGCAGTACTTC. Filled out from reference TRBV5-5 and TRBJ2-7, the complete variable domain reads DAGVTQSPTHLIKTRGQQVTLRCSPISGHKSVSWYQQVLGQGPQFIFQYYEKEERGRGNFPDRFSARQFPNYSSELNVNALLLGDSALYLCASSLADLGGSYEQYFGPGTRLTVT.

The chain couples TRBV21-1 to TRBJ2-7; TRBD2 reflects the table's D call only, with no check against the DNA. TRBV21-1 is tagged as a pseudogene. The CDR3 sequence is 15 residues long. CDR3 residues: CASSIGEDSSYEQYV. The CDR3 DNA reads as TGTGCCAGCAGCATCGGGGAGGACTCATCCTACGAGCAGTACGTC.

This clone showed up just once. The same CDR3 can be traced to other DNA sequences in this sample. The chain links TRBV19 to TRBJ2-1; 10 nucleotides agree with TRBD2. Trimming took 2 bases from V and 4 from J; bases not matched to a gene: 2. The CDR3 spans 15 residues. Germline CDR1 LNHDA, CDR2 SQIVND (reference sequence). CDR3 protein: CASSITSGNYNEQFF. In nucleotides, the CDR3 is TGTGCCAGTAGTATAACTAGCGGGAATTACAATGAGCAGTTCTTC.

The chain couples TRBV12-2 to TRBJ2-5; no DNA check was done on the table's D call, TRBD2. TRBV12-2 represents a pseudogene. This CDR3 contains 19 residues. CDR3 protein: CASRRTSGTSLFDRETQYF. As DNA, the CDR3 is TGTGCAAGTCGTAGGACTAGCGGGACGTCCCTATTTGATCGAGAGACCCAGTACTTC.

This clone has only a few counts. This rearrangement joins TRBV5-1 to TRBJ2-1; D ambiguous. Germline CDR1 and CDR2: SGHRS and YFSETQ. CDR3 length equals 15 residues. Between the trimmed V and J ends, which lost 4 bases and 0 bases, there was a span of 11 bases. CDR3 nucleotide sequence: TGCGCCAGCAGCCGCGGCTCTTTCTCCTACAATGAGCAGTTCTTC. This translates into CASSRGSFSYNEQFF. Filled out from reference TRBV5-1 and TRBJ2-1, the complete variable domain reads KAGVTQTPRYLIKTRGQQVTLSCSPISGHRSVSWYQQTPGQGLQFLFEYFSETQRNKGNFPGRFSGRQFSNSRSEMNVSTLELGDSALYLCASSRGSFSYNEQFFGPGTRLTVL.

J is TRBJ2-7 and V is TRBV7-6; 10 nucleotides align to TRBD2. V was pared by 3 bases and J by 3 bases, with 5 bases of the junction left unmatched. This CDR3 has 15 amino acids. Germline V lookup: CDR1 SGHVS, CDR2 FNYEAQ. CDR3 loop: CASSLALAGFYEQYF. CDR3 DNA: TGTGCCAGCAGCTTGGCACTAGCGGGATTCTACGAGCAGTACTTC. The entire variable domain, with the rest obtained from reference TRBV7-6 and TRBJ2-7, is as follows: GAGVSQSPRYKVTKRGQDVALRCDPISGHVSLYWYRQALGQGPEFLTYFNYEAQQDKSGLPNDRFSAERPEGSISTLTIQRTEQRDSAMYRCASSLALAGFYEQYFGPGTRLTVT.

The chain recombines TRBV27 with TRBJ2-7; the match to TRBD2 covers 7 bases. CDR1 is MNHEY and CDR2 is SMNVEV in the germline V gene (reference sequence). The CDR3 has 13 residues. V lost 6 bases, J lost 4 bases, and 6 bases stayed unmatched. In nucleotides, the CDR3 is TGTGCCAGCAGACCTGCGGGGGTTTACGAGCAGTACTTC. This codes for CASRPAGVYEQYF.

V and J are TRBV15 and TRBJ2-5, with 7 bases identical to TRBD2. The CDR3 has 15 residues. Trimming took 3 bases from V and 1 from J; bases not matched to a gene: 5. The V gene's germline CDR1 is LNHNV and CDR2 YYDKDF (reference sequence). The CDR3 region has the DNA TGTGCCACCAGCAGCCCCGGGACTACCCAAGAGACCCAGTACTTC. This sequence encodes CATSSPGTTQETQYF.

This sequence joins TRBV2 and TRBJ1-1; possibly TRBD1 for D (6 bases). Between the trimmed V and J ends, which lost 8 bases and 4 bases, there was a span of 17 bases. The germline gives CDR1 SNHLY, CDR2 FYNNEI. CDR3 length: 14 residues. DNA of the CDR3: TGTGCCAGCTCCTATAGGGGGGGTTCCACTGAAGCTTTCTTT. It is translated as CASSYRGGSTEAFF.

The CDR3 DNA follows: TGTGCCAGTAGTGCAAACCGGGACAGCTCTGGAAACACCATATATTTT. Its translation is CASSANRDSSGNTIYF. V and J are TRBV19 and TRBJ1-3, with 7 positions matching TRBD1. Losses at the gene ends were 5 bases for V and 0 bases for J; bases not matched to a gene: 7. Per the germline V gene, CDR1 is LNHDA and CDR2 is SQIVND (reference sequence). The CDR3 covers 16 residues.

This chain uses TRBV19 with TRBJ1-1, with D maybe TRBD1 (5 bases). CDR1 and CDR2 (germline): LNHDA, SQIVND (reference sequence). With 9 bases removed from V and 3 bases from J, the gap between germline ends came to 14 bases. There are 13 residues in the CDR3. The CDR3 loop is CASNGHLDTEAFF. DNA for the CDR3: TGTGCCAGCAATGGACATCTGGACACTGAAGCTTTCTTT.

The table lists this clone with a few counts. J is TRBJ1-2 and V is TRBV27; the match to TRBD1 covers 7 bases. Germline loops: CDR1 MNHEY, CDR2 SMNVEV (reference sequence). CDR3 length equals 13 residues. V was clipped by 5 bases and J by 1 base; unmatched bases: 1. DNA of the CDR3: TGTGCCAGCAGTACAGGGGTTAACTATGGCTACACCTTC. Encoded protein: CASSTGVNYGYTF.

The chain has TRBV29-1 and TRBJ1-2, with 9 positions matching TRBD1. CDR1 and CDR2 (germline): SQVTM, ANQGSEA. This CDR3 has 12 residues. V lost 5 bases to trimming and J lost 6 bases; unmatched junction nucleotides: 4. As DNA, the CDR3 is TGCAGCGTTTTCACAGGGGGCGATGGCTACACCTTC. Translated, it gives CSVFTGGDGYTF.

The chain links TRBV27 to TRBJ2-1; the match to TRBD2 covers 10 bases. Trimming took 4 bases from V and 4 from J; bases not matched to a gene: 1. CDR3 length: 14 amino acids. Germline CDR1 and CDR2: MNHEY and SMNVEV (reference sequence). CDR3 DNA: TGTGCCAGCAGTTCTAGCGGGAGTTACAATGAGCAGTTCTTC. This gives the protein CASSSSGSYNEQFF.

V and J are TRBV18 and TRBJ1-1; D is undetermined. Germline CDR1 KGHSH, CDR2 LQKENI. The V gene lost 0 bases and the J gene lost 4 bases, with 9 bases spanning the gap. CDR3 length equals 14 residues. CDR3 residues: CASSPPVFSTEAFF. The CDR3 DNA reads TGTGCCAGCTCACCACCGGTTTTTAGCACTGAAGCTTTCTTT. Full variable domain (remainder filled in from reference TRBV18 and TRBJ1-1): NAGVMQNPRHLVRRRGQEARLRCSPMKGHSHVYWYRQLPEEGLKFMVYLQKENIIDESGMPKERFSAEFPKEGPSILRIQQVVRGDSAAYFCASSPPVFSTEAFFGQGTRLTVV.

As concerns this clone: Other DNA sequences in this sample translate to the same CDR3. CDR3 amino acids: CASSPRTGSGYTF. CDR3 sequence (DNA): TGTGCCAGCTCACCTAGGACAGGATCTGGCTACACCTTC. This chain connects TRBV18 to TRBJ1-2; TRBD1 agrees at 7 bases. The CDR3 has 13 residues. J gave up 7 bases and V 3 bases, and 5 bases lay outside the gene matches. The germline V gene encodes CDR1 KGHSH and CDR2 LQKENI.